This TCR beta chain was sequenced during a study of CD8 T cells in Susac syndrome. The germline V gene has CDR1 LGHDT and CDR2 YNNKEL (reference sequence). Trimming cost V 0 bases and J 10 bases; bases outside gene matches: 7. This CDR3 contains 16 residues. Random hexamers were used to reverse transcribe the RNA input (about 0.45 to 1 ug). TCR beta CDR3 was amplified by immunoSEQ multiplex PCR. This amplification extended across 54 Vbeta and 13 Jbeta segments. A single record per CDR3 protein comes from TCRdb applying MiXCR to the immunoSEQ multiplex PCR reads. Here the sample spans around 130,000 distinct CDR3 sequences, about 95% being singletons.

The rearrangement links TRBV3-1 to TRBJ1-6; 9 positions match TRBD1. The material sequenced was CD4+ T cells from PBMCs. The receptor was isolated from a human donor in good health. CDR3 nucleotides: TGTGCCAGCAGCCAAGATCGTACAGGGGGCTTCTCACCCCTCCACTTT. Its translation: CASSQDRTGGFSPLHF.